The rows below give T cell receptor beta chains drawn from one sample of a study of T-cell memory formation after mild COVID-19. MiXCR, applied by TCRdb to the 5' RACE reads, yields one record per CDR3 protein. The repertoire holds 450,000 to 650,000 distinct CDR3 sequences, 20% to 25% seen once, with roughly 8.3% in the top ten. The sample comprised PBMCs or a T cell subset sorted from them (not recorded which). The receptor source for this set is an adult woman who had mild COVID-19 (a few samples of this study predate the infection). Cell type and time point are not known. Both conserved end residues are part of each CDR3. The order of the fields is clone size, D gene, V gene, J gene, CDR3 DNA, CDR3 protein. A D gene is named only where the DNA matches it firmly. Clone size is given for some rows only: seen once, a few or many times, or a class if the clone is expanded.

few	TRBD2	TRBV7-2	TRBJ2-7	TGTGCCAGCAGCTTAGGCGGCGGGGGGTACTCCTACGAGCAGTACTTC	CASSLGGGGYSYEQYF
NA	TRBD1	TRBV11-2	TRBJ2-7	TGTGCCAGCAGACTCAGCGGCGCGGGACAGGGGCGCTACGAGCAGTACTTC	CASRLSGAGQGRYEQYF
NA	NA	TRBV15	TRBJ2-3	TGTGCCACCAGCAGAGGGTGGTCGGAGGCAGATACGCAGTATTTT	CATSRGWSEADTQYF
NA	TRBD2	TRBV7-2	TRBJ2-4	TGTGCCAGCAGTGGGGGACTAGCACTAGCCAAAAACATTCAGTACTTC	CASSGGLALAKNIQYF
NA	NA	TRBV15	TRBJ2-3	TGTGCCACCAGCAGAGATCTGCGGGGAGCTAGCACAGATACGCAGTATTTT	CATSRDLRGASTDTQYF
NA	TRBD2	TRBV12-3/TRBV12-4	TRBJ2-3	TGTGCCAGCCAGTTAGCGGGACCCACAGATACGCAGTATTTT	CASQLAGPTDTQYF
few	NA	TRBV29-1	TRBJ2-2	TGCAGCGTTGAGAGCAGACGAACTCCCGGGGAGCTGTTTTTT	CSVESRRTPGELFF
NA	NA	TRBV11-2	TRBJ1-2	TGTGCCAGCAGCTTAGATCTGGGGGGGATGGGTGGCTACACCTTC	CASSLDLGGMGGYTF
many	TRBD2	TRBV20-1	TRBJ2-7	TGCAGTGCTAGAGGGGGCGGGGGAAATCCGCGGGTCTCCGAGCAGTACTTC	CSARGGGGNPRVSEQYF
NA	TRBD1	TRBV7-3	TRBJ2-1	TGTGCCAGCAGCTTAAGGGACAGGGGGTCCCCTACATACAATGAGCAGTTCTTC	CASSLRDRGSPTYNEQFF
NA	NA	TRBV2	TRBJ2-2	TGTGCCAGCAGCCGGCTAGAGTTACCCACCGGGGAGCTGTTTTTT	CASSRLELPTGELFF
few	NA	TRBV7-9	TRBJ2-7	TGTGCCAGCAGCCCAATCGAGGGATACGAGCAGTACTTC	CASSPIEGYEQYF
NA	TRBD2	TRBV4-1	TRBJ2-2	TGCGCCAGCAGCCAGATACTAGCGGGGGGCCGCACCGGGGAGCTGTTTTTT	CASSQILAGGRTGELFF
NA	NA	TRBV3-1	TRBJ2-7	TGTGCCAGCAGCTATGGTCTGAGCTCCTACGAGCAGTACTTC	CASSYGLSSYEQYF
NA	NA	TRBV24-1	TRBJ2-3	TGTGCCACCTCTCAGGAGGGCCTCCGAGATACGCAGTATTTT	CATSQEGLRDTQYF
few	TRBD1	TRBV9	TRBJ2-1	TGTGCCAGCAGCGTAGGGGGGACAGGGAACAATGAGCAGTTCTTC	CASSVGGTGNNEQFF
few	TRBD1	TRBV18	TRBJ2-7	TGTGCCAGCTCACCACTCGGACAGGGGGGCGAGCAGTACTTC	CASSPLGQGGEQYF
few	NA	TRBV7-2	TRBJ1-6	TGTGCCAGCAGCTACGAGAGAGGGACCCCTAATTCACCCCTCCACTTT	CASSYERGTPNSPLHF
few	TRBD1	TRBV10-3	TRBJ2-2	TGTGCCATCAGGGGACAGGCCTCGAACACCGGGGAGCTGTTTTTT	CAIRGQASNTGELFF
NA	NA	TRBV12-3/TRBV12-4	TRBJ2-7	TGTGCCAGCAGTCTATCGATGGACTACGAGCAGTACTTC	CASSLSMDYEQYF
few	NA	TRBV5-1	TRBJ2-5	TGCGCCAGCAGCACGGGGGACCTCAGGGAGACCCAGTACTTC	CASSTGDLRETQYF
NA	NA	TRBV5-1	TRBJ2-2	TGCGCCAGCAGCCAACAGGCGTTAACCGGGGAGCTGTTTTTT	CASSQQALTGELFF
few	NA	TRBV2	TRBJ2-7	TGTGCCAGCAGTGTAAAATACGAGCAGTACTTC	CASSVKYEQYF
NA	NA	TRBV7-2	TRBJ1-4	TGTGCCAGCAGCTACTCGACAAGAGAAAAACTGTTTTTT	CASSYSTREKLFF
few	NA	TRBV7-3	TRBJ1-1	TGTGCCAGTTCTACAGGGAATGATGAAGCTTTCTTT	CASSTGNDEAFF
NA	NA	TRBV30	TRBJ1-1	TGTGCCTGGATCAGACAGCTGAACACTGAAGCTTTCTTT	CAWIRQLNTEAFF
few	NA	TRBV7-2	TRBJ1-1	TGTGCCAGCAGCTCCGACGGGGGGCTAGGAGCTTTCTTT	CASSSDGGLGAFF
NA	NA	TRBV9	TRBJ1-5	TGTGCCAGCAGCGTAGACGGGTCACAGCCCCAGCATTTT	CASSVDGSQPQHF
NA	TRBD1	TRBV5-5	TRBJ1-5	TGTGCCAGCAGCGTTGGGACAGGTGGCAATCAGCCCCAGCATTTT	CASSVGTGGNQPQHF
many	NA	TRBV4-3	TRBJ2-3	TGCGCCAGCAGCCAAGATCCAGGGGGCACAGATACGCAGTATTTT	CASSQDPGGTDTQYF
few	NA	TRBV4-3	TRBJ2-4	TGCGCCAGCAGCGAGCTGTTACAGGGCGCTAAAAACATTCAGTACTTC	CASSELLQGAKNIQYF